This TCR beta chain was sequenced for a study of blood T cell repertoires in COVID-19. Study at large: Researchers got acute and convalescent COVID-19 samples from the United States, Italy and Spain. Sources were T cells, B-cell-depleted T cells, or PBMCs; the material itself was cDNA or gDNA.

Sequencing was performed with immunoSEQ multiplex PCR; in TCRdb, only in-frame clones are kept and a portion is missing. The table shows some 46,000 clones, with 80% to 90% occurring only once. Trimming removed 5 bases from V and 2 bases from J; junction bases left unmatched: 13. This CDR3 spans 17 amino acids. Germline V CDR1 and CDR2: LNHDA, SQIVND (reference sequence). The clonotype was recovered from a woman aged 80 or older with COVID-19, enrolled during active disease. V and J are TRBV19 and TRBJ2-7, with 9 bases lining up with TRBD2. Input material: peripheral blood. The DNA of the CDR3 is TGTGCCAGTAGTGTTGGGGGAATGCTAGCGGGGACCTACGAGCAGTACTTC. It encodes CASSVGGMLAGTYEQYF.